This entry lists 10 T cell receptor beta chains sequenced from one sample in a study of cytomegalovirus exposure and HLA in healthy donors. In the PCR, 60 Vbeta and 13 Jbeta primers were used. TCRdb's copy holds only in-frame clones and misses some; the assay was immunoSEQ multiplex PCR. The table records about 160,000 clones, 70% of them present only once. Source material: PBMCs. These TCRs come from a man between 18 and 29 years old in good health and CMV-seropositive.

The genes are TRBV5-1 and TRBJ1-4, with TRBD1 matching over 7 bases. Germline CDR1 and CDR2: SGHRS and YFSETQ. With 4 bases clipped from V and 0 bases from J, the junction kept 6 bases outside the gene matches. This CDR3 region has 16 residues. The CDR3 nucleotides read TGCGCCAGCAGCCCGGGGACAGTAGCAACTAATGAAAAACTGTTTTTT. Translation: CASSPGTVATNEKLFF.

This rearrangement joins TRBV30 to TRBJ2-6, with TRBD2 matching over 8 bases. Germline assignment: CDR1 GTSNPN and CDR2 SVGIG (reference sequence). The CDR3 sequence is 17 residues long. The V and J ends lost 8 bases and 0 bases, in that order; junction bases with no gene match: 12. CDR3 region: CARGASGSLSGANVLTF. For the CDR3, the DNA is TGTGCCCGTGGGGCTAGCGGGTCTCTCTCTGGGGCCAACGTCCTGACTTTC.

This CDR3 reads CASSRRTPGGQGPNIQYF. In DNA form, the CDR3 reads TGTGCCAGCAGCCGACGTACCCCCGGTGGACAGGGGCCTAACATTCAGTACTTC. The chain recombines TRBV7-8 with TRBJ2-4, with 9 bases identical to TRBD1. V was pared by 5 bases and J by 7 bases, with 18 bases of the junction left unmatched. This CDR3 region has 18 residues. CDR1 SGHVS and CDR2 FQNEAQ come from the germline V gene.

This clone showed up just a few times. The V call is TRBV7-3, the J call TRBJ2-5; possible D gene TRBD1, 6 bases. Germline V gene lookup returns CDR1 SGHTA and CDR2 FQGTGA. V was shortened by 2 bases and J by 5 bases, with 12 bases between the two germline ends. This CDR3 is built from 14 residues. The CDR3 DNA is TGTGCCAGCAGCTTAGTAGGGGGTGGTGAGACCCAGTACTTC. Amino acid sequence: CASSLVGGGETQYF.

The chain uses TRBV5-4 and TRBJ2-2; 12 bases align to TRBD1. This CDR3 spans 15 amino acids. Germline values: CDR1 SGHNT, CDR2 YYREEE (reference sequence). The trim removed 2 bases at V and 6 bases at J, leaving 2 bases unmatched. The chain's CDR3 is CASSLWDRGPGELFF. In nucleotides, the CDR3 is TGTGCCAGCAGCTTATGGGACAGGGGGCCCGGGGAGCTGTTTTTT.

The chain is built from TRBV4-1 and TRBJ1-1; D gene ambiguous. The CDR3 has 14 residues. V was pared by 0 bases and J by 9 bases, with 14 bases between. Germline CDR1 is MGHRA and CDR2 is YSYEKL. The CDR3 loop is CASSQEGGRVQAFF. Here the CDR3 DNA reads TGCGCCAGCAGCCAAGAAGGAGGGCGCGTTCAAGCTTTCTTT.

This clone was counted only a few times. The V and J genes are TRBV4-1 and TRBJ1-6; 7 bases line up with TRBD1. Looked up from germline, CDR1 is MGHRA and CDR2 is YSYEKL. The CDR3 length is 16 residues. Trimming cost V 0 bases and J 9 bases; bases outside gene matches: 8. The chain's CDR3 is CASSQDQQGRTSPLHF. CDR3 bases: TGCGCCAGCAGCCAAGATCAACAGGGGAGGACTTCACCCCTCCACTTT.

The V and J genes are TRBV9 and TRBJ2-1; no reliable D call. This CDR3 has 15 residues. The V end lost 2 bases, the J end lost 10 bases, and 19 bases lay between the germline ends. From germline, CDR1 is SGDLS and CDR2 YYNGEE. This CDR3 is CASSVSDSISPEQFF. The DNA for the CDR3 is TGTGCCAGCAGCGTTTCTGACTCCATAAGCCCCGAGCAGTTCTTC.

This clone appeared once. The CDR3 DNA follows: TGTGCCACCAGCAGAGTAGCCGGGGTTCAGCCCCAGCATTTT. Its translation: CATSRVAGVQPQHF. This chain connects TRBV15 to TRBJ1-5; the D is unclear. CDR1 LNHNV and CDR2 YYDKDF come from the germline V gene (reference sequence). Deletions cut 1 base from V and 6 bases from J, with 10 bases between. This CDR3 contains 14 residues.

This chain joins TRBV28 and TRBJ1-5; 8 positions match TRBD1. Per germline, CDR1 MDHEN and CDR2 SYDVKM. The trim removed 7 bases at V and 6 bases at J, leaving 11 bases unmatched. CDR3 size: 15 residues. The CDR3 DNA sequence: TGTGCCAGCACCACACAGGGGGGAGTGGGTCAGCCCCAGCATTTT. Its protein is CASTTQGGVGQPQHF.